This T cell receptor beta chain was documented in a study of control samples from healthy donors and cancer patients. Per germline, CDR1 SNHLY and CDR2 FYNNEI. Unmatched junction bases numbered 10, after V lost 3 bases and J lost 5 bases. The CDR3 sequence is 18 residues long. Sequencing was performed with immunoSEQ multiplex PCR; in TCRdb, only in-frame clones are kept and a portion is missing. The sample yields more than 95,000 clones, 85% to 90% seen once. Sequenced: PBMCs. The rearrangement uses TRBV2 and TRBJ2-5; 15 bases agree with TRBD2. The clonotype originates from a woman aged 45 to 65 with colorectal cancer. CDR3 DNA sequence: TGTGCCAGCAGTGATCTTGGACTAGCGGGAGGGCGGGAGGAGACCCAGTACTTC. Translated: CASSDLGLAGGREETQYF.